A single T cell receptor beta chain is shown here with its context. The antigen is undetermined. The sample originates from a study of vaccination and CD4 T cells after COVID-19. In the study overall: Nasal swab PCR detected SARS-CoV-2 in convalescent patients; fewer than ten had mild disease, one severe. Recovered patients in the cohort numbered six men and four women, two of them Hispanic. The peptides that stimulated the cells were overlapping spike peptides from SARS-CoV-2, HCoV-NL63, HCoV-OC43 and HCoV-229E.

The Oncomine TCR Beta short-read assay was what sequenced the DNA obtained from cultured CD4+ T cells. TCRdb re-called the PCR reads through MiXCR, storing one row per CDR3 protein. The table shows around 20,000 distinct CDR3 sequences, with about half occurring only once. Specified treatment: approximately 11-day PBMC culture with coronavirus spike peptide pools or control peptides (ViraFEST assay). Following expansion of antigen-specific T cells with peptide pools, ViraFEST then sequenced TCRs. Sequencing was done on a sample of cultured CD4+ T cells from blood. This sequence was found in a human donor with COVID-19.

CDR3 protein: CARSGQGDSPLHF. DNA of the CDR3: TGTGCCAGATCGGGACAGGGGGATTCACCCCTCCACTTT. The chain employs TRBV2 and TRBJ1-6, with TRBD1 matching over 11 bases. V shed 9 bases, J shed 8 bases, and the junction held 3 bases outside the gene matches. CDR1 is SNHLY and CDR2 is FYNNEI in the germline V gene. CDR3 size: 13 residues.